This T cell receptor beta chain originates from a study of cytomegalovirus exposure and HLA in healthy donors. PCR was performed using 60 Vbeta and 13 Jbeta primers. Libraries were prepared by immunoSEQ multiplex PCR; TCRdb keeps only in-frame clonotypes and omits some of them. The sample has 100,000 to 150,000 clones, roughly 78% seen once. In germline, CDR1 is MNHEY, CDR2 SMNVEV (reference sequence). This CDR3 has 14 residues. The ends lost 4 bases at V and 2 bases at J; junction bases unmatched: 3. The receptor was isolated from a man aged 25 to 40 in good health and CMV-seropositive. The sample consisted of PBMCs. The chain employs TRBV27 and TRBJ1-2, with 8 bases identical to TRBD1. For the CDR3, the DNA is TGTGCCAGCAGTTGGAGGACAGGGAACTATGGCTACACCTTC. This sequence encodes CASSWRTGNYGYTF.